The present T cell receptor (beta chain) was sequenced within a study of blood T cell repertoires in COVID-19. Study in general: The samples span acute and convalescent COVID-19 from the United States, Italy and Spain.

The assay was immunoSEQ multiplex PCR, and TCRdb's table has in-frame clones only and misses some. The table shows about 63,000 clones, with 88% occurring only once. Germline V gene data show CDR1 as LGHDT and CDR2 as YNNKEL (reference sequence). The CDR3 extends over 17 amino acids. V shed 4 bases, J shed 2 bases, and the junction held 6 bases outside the gene matches. This receptor was identified in a human donor in a cohort sampled during active COVID-19. The chain has TRBV3-1 (or the pseudogene TRBV3-2) and TRBJ2-3, with TRBD2 identical over 13 bases. The sequenced sample was peripheral blood. The CDR3 bases are TGTGCCAGCAGCCGGGTTGGACTAGCGGGAGTCACAGATACGCAGTATTTT. This gives the protein CASSRVGLAGVTDTQYF.